Listed below are T cell receptor beta chains from one sample, sequenced in a study of blood T cells in healthy people across ages. TCRdb ran MiXCR on the 5' RACE reads and lists one entry per CDR3 protein. The table includes about 1.4 million distinct CDR3 sequences, around 55% detected once. The sequenced sample consisted of blood. Receptor source: a man between 18 and 35 years old in good health. The CDR3 runs from the conserved cysteine through the conserved F or W. D genes are given only for firm matches. The size field is filled for only some rows; it gives once, few, many or a size class.

v_call: TRBV10-3
d_call: -
j_call: TRBJ2-1
clone_size: -
cdr3_aa: CAIGPAPRGNEQFF
cdr3_nt: TGTGCCATCGGTCCCGCCCCAAGGGGCAATGAGCAGTTCTTC

v_call: TRBV30
d_call: TRBD2
j_call: TRBJ2-3
clone_size: -
cdr3_aa: CAWSVLAGISTDTQYF
cdr3_nt: TGTGCCTGGAGTGTACTAGCGGGGATTAGCACAGATACGCAGTATTTT

v_call: TRBV29-1
d_call: -
j_call: TRBJ1-2
clone_size: few
cdr3_aa: CSVLRTARYGYTF
cdr3_nt: TGCAGCGTCCTTAGGACAGCACGCTATGGCTACACCTTC

v_call: TRBV12-3/TRBV12-4
d_call: -
j_call: TRBJ2-1
clone_size: -
cdr3_aa: CASSPPGTKGYEQFF
cdr3_nt: TGTGCCAGCAGCCCCCCCGGGACAAAAGGCTACGAGCAGTTCTTC

v_call: TRBV12-3/TRBV12-4
d_call: -
j_call: TRBJ2-3
clone_size: -
cdr3_aa: CASSFELRTDTQYF
cdr3_nt: TGTGCCAGCAGTTTCGAGCTTCGCACAGATACGCAGTATTTT

v_call: TRBV6-6
d_call: -
j_call: TRBJ2-3
clone_size: few
cdr3_aa: CASSYPQGTQYF
cdr3_nt: TGTGCCAGCAGTTACCCTCAGGGTACGCAGTATTTT

v_call: TRBV4-1
d_call: -
j_call: TRBJ2-3
clone_size: few
cdr3_aa: CASTELQGTSTDTQYF
cdr3_nt: TGCGCCAGCACCGAATTACAGGGTACTAGCACAGATACGCAGTATTTT

v_call: TRBV5-1
d_call: TRBD2
j_call: TRBJ2-7
clone_size: few
cdr3_aa: CASSFRGGGIEQYF
cdr3_nt: TGCGCCAGCAGCTTCCGCGGGGGAGGCATCGAGCAGTACTTC

v_call: TRBV20-1
d_call: TRBD1
j_call: TRBJ1-2
clone_size: -
cdr3_aa: CSALTGDRFTYGYTF
cdr3_nt: TGCAGTGCGCTCACAGGGGACCGATTTACCTATGGCTACACCTTC

v_call: TRBV29-1
d_call: -
j_call: TRBJ1-2
clone_size: few
cdr3_aa: CSVEGVSGTEYYGYTF
cdr3_nt: TGCAGCGTTGAAGGAGTTTCAGGGACTGAGTACTATGGCTACACCTTC

v_call: TRBV29-1
d_call: -
j_call: TRBJ1-1
clone_size: few
cdr3_aa: CSTLNLGPTEAFF
cdr3_nt: TGCAGCACTCTGAACTTAGGGCCCACTGAAGCTTTCTTT

v_call: TRBV12-3/TRBV12-4
d_call: -
j_call: TRBJ2-7
clone_size: -
cdr3_aa: CASSLQPGGFYEQYF
cdr3_nt: TGTGCCAGCAGTTTGCAACCGGGGGGCTTTTACGAGCAGTACTTC

v_call: TRBV6-2/TRBV6-3
d_call: -
j_call: TRBJ2-2
clone_size: once
cdr3_aa: CASSPPLRPGYTGELFF
cdr3_nt: TGTGCCAGCAGCCCACCCCTCCGACCGGGGTACACCGGGGAGCTGTTTTTT

v_call: TRBV3-1
d_call: -
j_call: TRBJ2-5
clone_size: -
cdr3_aa: CASSQAVYQETQYF
cdr3_nt: TGTGCCAGCAGCCAGGCGGTCTACCAAGAGACCCAGTACTTC

v_call: TRBV27
d_call: -
j_call: TRBJ1-5
clone_size: -
cdr3_aa: CASSLSGVELQHF
cdr3_nt: TGTGCCAGCAGTTTATCAGGGGTAGAGCTCCAGCATTTT

v_call: TRBV5-1
d_call: -
j_call: TRBJ2-5
clone_size: -
cdr3_aa: CASSPTGTPQPLIYQETQYF
cdr3_nt: TGCGCCAGCAGCCCGACCGGGACTCCACAACCTCTCATTTACCAAGAGACCCAGTACTTC

v_call: TRBV20-1
d_call: -
j_call: TRBJ2-7
clone_size: few
cdr3_aa: CSASGDGAESSYEQYF
cdr3_nt: TGCAGTGCTAGTGGTGATGGTGCGGAGTCCTCCTACGAGCAGTACTTC

v_call: TRBV10-3
d_call: -
j_call: TRBJ1-5
clone_size: -
cdr3_aa: CAISEPREPGADQPQHF
cdr3_nt: TGTGCCATCAGTGAGCCCCGGGAACCGGGGGCCGATCAGCCCCAGCATTTT

v_call: TRBV20-1
d_call: TRBD2
j_call: TRBJ2-5
clone_size: -
cdr3_aa: CSAAVPSGRVQETQYF
cdr3_nt: TGCAGTGCTGCCGTCCCTAGCGGGAGAGTGCAAGAGACCCAGTACTTC

v_call: TRBV20-1
d_call: -
j_call: TRBJ2-4
clone_size: -
cdr3_aa: CSARENRAARPKNIQYF
cdr3_nt: TGCAGTGCTAGAGAAAATAGGGCGGCCCGGCCCAAAAACATTCAGTACTTC

v_call: TRBV20-1
d_call: -
j_call: TRBJ1-1
clone_size: -
cdr3_aa: CSARKYRDTEAFF
cdr3_nt: TGCAGTGCTAGGAAATACAGGGACACTGAAGCTTTCTTT

v_call: TRBV19
d_call: -
j_call: TRBJ2-7
clone_size: once
cdr3_aa: CASSGTQSYEQYF
cdr3_nt: TGTGCCAGTAGTGGGACACAATCCTACGAGCAGTACTTC

v_call: TRBV20-1
d_call: -
j_call: TRBJ1-2
clone_size: -
cdr3_aa: CSAAPPAPNYGYTF
cdr3_nt: TGCAGTGCCGCCCCACCGGCCCCCAACTATGGCTACACCTTC

v_call: TRBV20-1
d_call: -
j_call: TRBJ2-4
clone_size: -
cdr3_aa: CSARADKGGVKQYF
cdr3_nt: TGCAGTGCTAGAGCCGATAAGGGGGGTGTCAAGCAGTACTTC

v_call: TRBV6-5
d_call: -
j_call: TRBJ1-2
clone_size: few
cdr3_aa: CASSRSPDHGYTF
cdr3_nt: TGTGCCAGCAGCCGCTCCCCGGATCATGGCTACACCTTC

v_call: TRBV6-6
d_call: -
j_call: TRBJ2-3
clone_size: -
cdr3_aa: CASSYWGVTDTQYF
cdr3_nt: TGTGCCAGCAGTTACTGGGGGGTTACAGATACGCAGTATTTT

v_call: TRBV5-1
d_call: TRBD2
j_call: TRBJ2-1
clone_size: -
cdr3_aa: CASSTATSGSVDEQFF
cdr3_nt: TGCGCCAGCAGCACGGCGACTAGCGGGAGTGTGGATGAGCAGTTCTTC

v_call: TRBV10-3
d_call: -
j_call: TRBJ2-1
clone_size: few
cdr3_aa: CAISESGAKGGDEQFF
cdr3_nt: TGTGCCATCAGTGAGTCGGGGGCAAAAGGAGGCGATGAGCAGTTCTTC

v_call: TRBV12-3/TRBV12-4
d_call: -
j_call: TRBJ2-6
clone_size: -
cdr3_aa: CASSLPPGSGANVLTF
cdr3_nt: TGTGCCAGCAGCCTACCACCAGGGTCTGGGGCCAACGTCCTGACTTTC

v_call: TRBV12-3/TRBV12-4
d_call: -
j_call: TRBJ2-4
clone_size: -
cdr3_aa: CASTGRTEQYF
cdr3_nt: TGTGCCAGCACCGGGAGAACGGAGCAGTACTTC

v_call: TRBV20-1
d_call: -
j_call: TRBJ2-5
clone_size: -
cdr3_aa: CSALMKTQYF
cdr3_nt: TGCAGTGCCCTTATGAAGACCCAGTACTTC

v_call: TRBV20-1
d_call: -
j_call: TRBJ2-1
clone_size: few
cdr3_aa: CSAPPDERYNEQFF
cdr3_nt: TGCAGTGCCCCGCCCGACGAGCGGTACAATGAGCAGTTCTTC

v_call: TRBV11-1
d_call: -
j_call: TRBJ2-5
clone_size: -
cdr3_aa: CASSLPKPETQYF
cdr3_nt: TGTGCCAGCAGCTTACCGAAGCCAGAGACCCAGTACTTC

v_call: TRBV29-1
d_call: -
j_call: TRBJ2-1
clone_size: -
cdr3_aa: CGVRRVNEQFF
cdr3_nt: TGCGGGGTCCGGCGTGTAAATGAGCAGTTCTTC

v_call: TRBV2
d_call: TRBD2
j_call: TRBJ2-3
clone_size: -
cdr3_aa: CASSGAGLPTDTQYF
cdr3_nt: TGTGCCAGCAGTGGGGCGGGACTACCCACAGATACGCAGTATTTT

v_call: TRBV12-5
d_call: -
j_call: TRBJ2-7
clone_size: few
cdr3_aa: CASGSQGREIHEQYF
cdr3_nt: TGTGCTAGTGGGTCCCAGGGGCGGGAGATCCACGAGCAGTACTTC

v_call: TRBV6-2/TRBV6-3
d_call: TRBD1
j_call: TRBJ1-2
clone_size: -
cdr3_aa: CASSGTASSYGYTF
cdr3_nt: TGTGCCAGCAGCGGGACAGCGTCTAGCTATGGCTACACCTTC

v_call: TRBV20-1
d_call: -
j_call: TRBJ2-7
clone_size: -
cdr3_aa: CSARDAVAGDFYKQYF
cdr3_nt: TGCAGTGCTAGAGATGCGGTAGCAGGGGATTTCTACAAGCAGTACTTC

v_call: TRBV6-2/TRBV6-3
d_call: -
j_call: TRBJ2-3
clone_size: -
cdr3_aa: CASSGHRGDTQYF
cdr3_nt: TGTGCCAGCAGTGGACATAGGGGAGATACGCAGTATTTT

v_call: TRBV6-2/TRBV6-3
d_call: -
j_call: TRBJ1-6
clone_size: -
cdr3_aa: CAVGGRGEPHLSSYNSPLHF
cdr3_nt: TGTGCCGTCGGGGGCAGGGGAGAGCCTCACTTAAGCTCCTATAATTCACCCCTCCACTTT

v_call: TRBV4-2
d_call: TRBD2
j_call: TRBJ2-1
clone_size: -
cdr3_aa: CASSQGPGGAFEQFF
cdr3_nt: TGTGCCAGCAGCCAAGGCCCCGGGGGGGCCTTTGAGCAGTTCTTC

v_call: TRBV6-1
d_call: -
j_call: TRBJ2-1
clone_size: -
cdr3_aa: CASFKGDLGWARYNEQFF
cdr3_nt: TGTGCCAGCTTTAAGGGAGATTTAGGGTGGGCTCGCTACAATGAGCAGTTCTTC

v_call: TRBV7-2
d_call: -
j_call: TRBJ1-2
clone_size: few
cdr3_aa: CASSRDGDYGYTF
cdr3_nt: TGTGCCAGCAGCCGTGACGGGGACTATGGCTACACCTTC

v_call: TRBV27
d_call: -
j_call: TRBJ2-7
clone_size: -
cdr3_aa: CASSPGPTSEQYF
cdr3_nt: TGTGCCAGCAGTCCTGGCCCCACTTCCGAGCAGTACTTC